A single sample gave rise to the 30 T cell receptor beta chains below, sequenced in a study of blood T cells in healthy people across ages. Together with a sample-barcoded 5' primer, a J-beta primer mix was included in a second PCR lasting roughly 6 to 12 cycles. Each CDR3 protein is one row after TCRdb ran MiXCR on the 5' RACE reads. The data hold some 940,000 distinct CDR3 sequences, with approximately 32% observed a single time. The same sample was also studied in work on T cells of mothers and their children.

The sample comprised blood. Receptor source: a woman in her 40s in good health.

This clonotype was detected many times. V gene TRBV13 combines with J gene TRBJ2-7, with D possibly being TRBD2 (5 bases). V lost 1 base and J 3 bases, leaving 13 bases between the germline ends. The CDR3 is made up of 15 amino acids. Germline assignment: CDR1 PRHDT and CDR2 FYEKMQ (reference sequence). The CDR3 nucleotides read TGTGCCAGCAGCTTAGAAGGCGCGGAGGTCTACGAGCAGTACTTC. Translation gives CASSLEGAEVYEQYF.

This chain connects TRBV30 to TRBJ1-3; D is uncertain. Per the germline V gene, CDR1 is GTSNPN and CDR2 is SVGIG (reference sequence). V lost 0 bases and J 0 bases, leaving 9 bases between the germline ends. CDR3 length: 15 residues. For the CDR3, the DNA is TGTGCCTGGAGTGTTGTAGGGTCCTCTGGAAACACCATATATTTT. Translation: CAWSVVGSSGNTIYF.

This clonotype has just a few counts. The chain is built from TRBV5-1 and TRBJ2-1, with TRBD2 matching over 12 bases. V dropped 5 bases and J dropped 0; count of bases not matched to a gene: 3. This CDR3 has 16 residues. CDR1 and CDR2 (germline): SGHRS, YFSETQ. CDR3 residues: CASRTTSGGSYNEQFF. CDR3 bases: TGCGCCAGCAGAACGACTAGCGGGGGCTCCTACAATGAGCAGTTCTTC.

This clonotype has more than one count but fewer than ten. The J gene is TRBJ1-2, the V gene TRBV7-2; D not certain. The CDR3 length is 13 residues. Trimming took 1 base from V and 5 from J, leaving 8 bases between them. Germline CDR1 reads SGHTA; CDR2 reads FQGNSA. The CDR3 DNA reads TGTGCCAGCAGCTTAGAGGCGGTTTATGGCTACACCTTC. Translating gives CASSLEAVYGYTF.

The chain links TRBV29-1 to TRBJ1-1, with a possible D match to TRBD1 (5 bases). Germline V CDR1 and CDR2: SQVTM, ANQGSEA. CDR3 length: 17 amino acids. V was shortened by 3 bases and J by 6 bases, with 26 bases between the two germline ends. The CDR3: CSVDAGKSRVGTAEAFF. CDR3 nucleotides: TGCAGCGTTGACGCAGGAAAGTCCAGGGTAGGAACCGCTGAAGCTTTCTTT.

This clonotype was seen more than once but under ten times. V gene TRBV10-1 combines with J gene TRBJ2-7, with 7 bases matching TRBD2. Germline CDR1 WNHNN, CDR2 SYGVQD (reference sequence). Losses at the gene ends were 3 bases for V and 0 bases for J; bases not matched to a gene: 2. CDR3 length: 14 residues. The CDR3 nucleotides read TGCGCCAGCAGTGAAAGCGGGAACTCCTACGAGCAGTACTTC. As protein: CASSESGNSYEQYF.

Ten or more counts support this clonotype. This chain joins TRBV5-8 and TRBJ2-5; D is ambiguous. Germline V gene sequence: CDR1 SGHTS, CDR2 YDEGEE. CDR3 length equals 13 residues. V lost 2 bases and J lost 5, with 10 bases in between. The CDR3 region is CASSFGPGETQYF. The CDR3 DNA sequence: TGTGCCAGCAGCTTCGGTCCCGGGGAGACCCAGTACTTC.

This clonotype turned up a few times. V and J are TRBV7-9 and TRBJ2-7; D is possibly TRBD1 (6 bases). The germline V gene encodes CDR1 SEHNR and CDR2 FQNEAQ (reference sequence). The V end was cut by 5 bases, the J end by 2 bases, with 19 bases between. The CDR3 spans 16 residues. This CDR3 is CASSGFQGFQPYEQYF. The CDR3 DNA follows: TGTGCCAGCAGCGGATTCCAGGGGTTCCAACCCTACGAGCAGTACTTC.

This CDR3 is CSVEVGEGDGYTF. DNA of the CDR3: TGCAGCGTTGAAGTCGGCGAAGGGGATGGCTACACCTTC. The chain links TRBV29-1 to TRBJ1-2; D may be TRBD1 (5 bases). The V end was cut by 1 base, the J end by 6 bases, with 12 bases between. The CDR3 has 13 residues. Germline assignment: CDR1 SQVTM and CDR2 ANQGSEA. The full variable domain, completed using reference TRBV29-1 and TRBJ1-2, is SAVISQKPSRDICQRGTSLTIQCQVDSQVTMMFWYRQQPGQSLTLIATANQGSEATYESGFVIDKFPISRPNLTFSTLTVSNMSPEDSSIYLCSVEVGEGDGYTFGSGTRLTVV.

Only one count was recorded for this clonotype. The chain uses TRBV9 and TRBJ2-3, with D perhaps matching TRBD1 (6 bases). Trimming removed 4 bases at V and 3 bases at J, with 15 bases between. Per the germline V gene, CDR1 is SGDLS and CDR2 is YYNGEE. The CDR3 runs 15 residues. CDR3 sequence: CASSLRGGETDTQYF. The CDR3 DNA is TGTGCCAGCAGCCTCAGAGGGGGTGAAACAGATACGCAGTATTTT. Variable domain in full (rest from reference TRBV9 and TRBJ2-3): DSGVTQTPKHLITATGQRVTLRCSPRSGDLSVYWYQQSLDQGLQFLIQYYNGEERAKGNILERFSAQQFPDLHSELNLSSLELGDSALYFCASSLRGGETDTQYFGPGTRLTVL.

In regard to this clonotype: A read error may produce the germline difference seen at one junction end. The chain is built from TRBV7-2 and TRBJ1-1, with D perhaps TRBD1 (5 bases). The CDR3 covers 14 residues. The germline V gene has CDR1 SGHTA and CDR2 FQGNSA. Written as DNA, the CDR3 is TGTGCCAGCAGCTCGTTGGTTGGGGGAACTGAGGCTTTCTTT. It yields the protein CASSSLVGGTEAFF. Full variable domain (missing parts from reference TRBV7-2 and TRBJ1-1): GAGVSQSPSNKVTEKGKDVELRCDPISGHTALYWYRQSLGQGLEFLIYFQGNSAPDKSGLPSDRFSAERTGGSVSTLTIQRTQQEDSAVYLCASSSLVGGTEAFFGQGTRLTVV.

This clonotype was found many times. V is TRBV20-1 and J is TRBJ1-2; 8 bases map to TRBD1. There are 12 residues in the CDR3. The germline gives CDR1 DFQATT, CDR2 SNEGSKA (reference sequence). Losses at the gene ends were 5 bases for V and 6 bases for J; bases not matched to a gene: 5. DNA of the CDR3: TGCAGTGCTTTGCAGGGGGCCGATGGCTACACCTTC. The encoded protein is CSALQGADGYTF.

The chain couples TRBV7-9 to TRBJ1-2, with D tentatively TRBD1 (5 bases). The CDR3 totals 14 residues. Trimming cost V 4 bases and J 1 base, with 10 bases left between them. Germline V gene data show CDR1 as SEHNR and CDR2 as FQNEAQ (reference sequence). CDR3 in DNA: TGTGCCAGCAGCTGGGGAAGGGGTAACTATGGCTACACCTTC. Translating gives CASSWGRGNYGYTF.

This clonotype was counted a few times. The rearrangement joins TRBV5-1 to TRBJ2-7, with TRBD2 identical over 11 bases. The CDR3 runs to 14 residues. Germline V lookup: CDR1 SGHRS, CDR2 YFSETQ. V lost 5 bases and J lost 4; bases outside the gene matches: 5. In nucleotides, the CDR3 is TGCGCCAGCAGGGCCGGGACTAGCGGTTACGAGCAGTACTTC. This codes for CASRAGTSGYEQYF.

This chain links TRBV5-5 with TRBJ1-2; no clear D. Germline V gives CDR1 SGHKS, CDR2 YYEKEE (reference sequence). The CDR3 is 15 amino acids. V lost 1 base, J lost 4 bases, and 14 bases lay in between. The CDR3 DNA follows: TGTGCCAGCAGCTTGTCACAGCTGACTATCTATGGCTACACCTTC. Its translation: CASSLSQLTIYGYTF.

Note on this clonotype: The junction shows a germline mismatch at one end, possibly a read error. The gene calls are TRBV5-4 and TRBJ1-1; D not resolved. Germline CDR1 is SGHNT and CDR2 is YYREEE (reference sequence). This CDR3 is built from 14 residues. In DNA, the CDR3 is TGTGCCTGCAGCCCGGAGTCCGGTGCGGGGTCTGCTTTCTTT. Protein product: CACSPESGAGSAFF. The full variable domain, rest sourced from reference TRBV5-4 and TRBJ1-1, is ETGVTQSPTHLIKTRGQQVTLRCSSQSGHNTVSWYQQALGQGPQFIFQYYREEENGRGNFPPRFSGLQFPNYSSELNVNALELDDSALYLCACSPESGAGSAFFGQGTRLTVV.

The chain employs TRBV9 and TRBJ2-1, with TRBD2 identical over 9 bases. The germline CDR1 and CDR2 sequences are SGDLS and YYNGEE. This CDR3 has 16 residues. With 1 base clipped from V and 4 bases from J, the junction kept 6 bases outside the gene matches. CDR3 DNA: TGTGCCAGCAGCGTAAGGGGGCGGGGGGGTTACAATGAGCAGTTCTTC. It yields the protein CASSVRGRGGYNEQFF.

V is TRBV7-2 and J is TRBJ1-6; D unclear. This CDR3 region has 16 residues. Germline V CDR1 and CDR2: SGHTA, FQGNSA. V lost 1 base, J lost 3 bases, and 10 bases lay in between. CDR3 protein: CASSLVTGSYNSPLHF. In nucleotides, the CDR3 is TGTGCCAGCAGCTTAGTTACGGGAAGCTATAATTCACCCCTCCACTTT.

This clonotype was counted many times. The gene calls are TRBV28 and TRBJ1-2; D not resolved. Germline V lookup: CDR1 MDHEN, CDR2 SYDVKM. The CDR3 length is 13 residues. V was pared by 3 bases and J by 2 bases, with 7 bases between. CDR3: CASSLYLNYGYTF. Here the CDR3 DNA reads TGTGCCAGCAGTTTGTACTTAAACTATGGCTACACCTTC.

V usage is TRBV5-5 and J usage is TRBJ1-2; weak D call: TRBD1 (5 bases). The CDR3 is 13 residues long. CDR1 is SGHKS and CDR2 is YYEKEE in the germline V gene (reference sequence). V lost 4 bases and J 4 bases, leaving 11 bases between the germline ends. DNA for the CDR3: TGTGCCAGCAGCCGCGGGACCCTCTATGGCTACACCTTC. It is translated as CASSRGTLYGYTF.

The gene calls are TRBV20-1 and TRBJ1-4; possibly TRBD1 for D (6 bases). The V gene's germline CDR1 is DFQATT and CDR2 SNEGSKA (reference sequence). Between the trimmed V and J ends, which lost 7 bases and 7 bases, there was a span of 16 bases. The CDR3 is 13 residues long. Here the CDR3 reads CSGRGGAGEKLFF. The CDR3 region has the DNA TGCAGTGGGAGAGGGGGGGCAGGTGAAAAACTGTTTTTT.

The J gene is TRBJ2-3, the V gene TRBV29-1; maybe TRBD2 (6 bases). The CDR3 has 13 residues. The germline V gene has CDR1 SQVTM and CDR2 ANQGSEA. The V end was cut by 8 bases, the J end by 6 bases, with 18 bases between. The CDR3 DNA reads as TGCAGCAACACGGGAGTTTTCAGCGATACGCAGTATTTT. This translates into CSNTGVFSDTQYF.

This clonotype came up many times. V and J are TRBV12-3 or TRBV12-4 and TRBJ2-6; 7 bases are shared with TRBD1. The CDR3 length is 17 residues. V lost 6 bases to trimming and J lost 1 base; unmatched junction nucleotides: 9. CDR3 residues: CASSKQGLISGANVLTF. Here the CDR3 DNA reads TGTGCCAGCAGCAAACAGGGGTTAATTTCTGGGGCCAACGTCCTGACTTTC.

This clonotype has ten or more counts. The V gene is TRBV6-2 or TRBV6-3, the J gene TRBJ2-1; 8 bases are shared with TRBD2. Losses at the gene ends were 4 bases for V and 5 bases for J; bases not matched to a gene: 7. The CDR3 sequence is 15 residues long. CDR1 MNHEY and CDR2 SVGEGT come from the germline V gene. In nucleotides, the CDR3 is TGTGCCAGCAGTTCAACAACTAGCGGACACAATGAGCAGTTCTTC. As protein: CASSSTTSGHNEQFF.

The chain links TRBV19 to TRBJ1-2, with TRBD1 matching 9 bases. The ends lost 0 bases at V and 6 bases at J; junction bases unmatched: 2. The CDR3 runs to 14 residues. CDR1 is LNHDA and CDR2 is SQIVND in the germline V gene (reference sequence). The CDR3 sequence: CASSIEGQGDGYTF. DNA for the CDR3: TGTGCCAGTAGTATAGAGGGACAGGGTGATGGCTACACCTTC.

This chain uses TRBV5-1 with TRBJ1-1; the D gene is possibly TRBD1 (5 bases). The CDR3 is 14 residues long. V lost 5 bases to trimming and J lost 5 bases, with 16 bases between them. Looked up from germline, CDR1 is SGHRS and CDR2 is YFSETQ. The CDR3, as DNA: TGCGCCAGCAGGAGCGGGACGGCGCGGACTGAAGCTTTCTTT. Encoded protein: CASRSGTARTEAFF.

This clonotype was counted a few times. The V and J genes are TRBV2 and TRBJ1-2, with D unresolved. The germline CDR1 and CDR2 sequences are SNHLY and FYNNEI. Between the trimmed V and J ends, which lost 10 bases and 7 bases, there was a span of 19 bases. CDR3 length equals 13 residues. The DNA of the CDR3 is TGTGCCACCGGAGTGCTCCCACTCGGTGGCTACACCTTC. It translates to CATGVLPLGGYTF. The whole variable domain, filled in from reference TRBV2 and TRBJ1-2, reads EPEVTQTPSHQVTQMGQEVILRCVPISNHLYFYWYRQILGQKVEFLVSFYNNEISEKSEIFDDQFSVERPDGSNFTLKIRSTKLEDSAMYFCATGVLPLGGYTFGSGTRLTVV.

The chain has TRBV20-1 and TRBJ2-7; 10 bases align to TRBD1. CDR1 and CDR2 (germline): DFQATT, SNEGSKA (reference sequence). V was pared by 2 bases and J by 4 bases, with 5 bases of the junction left unmatched. There are 14 residues in the CDR3. The CDR3 spells CSARQTGGLYEQYF. In DNA form, the CDR3 reads TGCAGTGCTAGACAGACAGGGGGCTTGTACGAGCAGTACTTC.

J is TRBJ2-1 and V is TRBV5-1; TRBD2 matches at 7 bases. The CDR3 length is 14 residues. V shed 3 bases and J 9 bases; nucleotides not matched to a gene: 9. The germline CDR1 and CDR2 sequences are SGHRS and YFSETQ. The CDR3, as DNA: TGCGCCAGCAGCTGGGGGGGACGGGGACCTGAGCAGTTCTTC. Translation: CASSWGGRGPEQFF.

This clonotype was seen more than once but under ten times. The CDR3 bases are TGCAGCGTCGGGGACGGATTGAACACTGAAGCTTTCTTT. It yields the protein CSVGDGLNTEAFF. The chain carries TRBV29-1 and TRBJ1-1, with D possibly TRBD1 on 5 matching bases. V was clipped by 6 bases and J by 0 bases, with 11 bases between them. This CDR3 has 13 residues. The germline CDR1 and CDR2 sequences are SQVTM and ANQGSEA.